A selection of T cell receptor beta chains follows, all from one sample in a study of early T cells in non-severe SARS-CoV-2 infection. TCRdb fed the 5' RACE reads into MiXCR, producing one record per CDR3 protein. The table includes more than 25,000 distinct CDR3 sequences, 4.5% to 6% detected once. Sequencing used whole blood. These receptors all stem from an adult who was a healthcare worker with PCR-confirmed SARS-CoV-2 infection or an uninfected control (not recorded which). CDR3s include the opening cysteine and the closing phenylalanine or tryptophan. The D gene is left open where the match is weak. Where a row states a size, it is once, few, many or the class of an expanded clone; other rows omit it.

clone_size	d_call	j_call	v_call	cdr3_aa	cdr3_nt
many	TRBD1	TRBJ2-5	TRBV7-2	CASSRFRDRQETQYF	TGTGCCAGCAGCCGATTCCGGGACAGGCAAGAGACCCAGTACTTC
many	-	TRBJ1-5	TRBV12-3/TRBV12-4	CASSPSVLSNQPQHF	TGTGCCAGCAGCCCCTCGGTGCTCAGCAATCAGCCCCAGCATTTT
-	-	TRBJ1-1	TRBV20-1	CSASPWVTEAFF	TGCAGTGCTAGTCCTTGGGTCACTGAAGCTTTCTTT
few	-	TRBJ1-1	TRBV12-3/TRBV12-4	CASSFRTEAFF	TGTGCCAGCAGTTTTCGCACTGAAGCTTTCTTT
many	-	TRBJ1-2	TRBV28	CASSLFRKYGYTF	TGTGCCAGCAGTTTGTTTCGGAAATATGGCTACACCTTC
many	-	TRBJ1-3	TRBV5-4	CASNDAGGGNTIYF	TGTGCCAGCAACGATGCGGGAGGAGGCAACACCATATATTTT
-	-	TRBJ2-6	TRBV14	CASSQDPYRATGANVLTF	TGTGCCAGCAGCCAAGATCCGTATCGGGCTACTGGGGCCAACGTCCTGACTTTC
many	-	TRBJ2-7	TRBV6-6	CASSTSSNSYEQYF	TGTGCCAGCAGCACTAGCTCGAACTCCTACGAGCAGTACTTC
many	-	TRBJ2-1	TRBV19	CASVDYNEQFF	TGTGCCAGTGTCGATTACAATGAGCAGTTCTTC
many	-	TRBJ2-7	TRBV2	CASRRADHSYEQYF	TGTGCCAGTCGAAGGGCAGATCACTCCTACGAGCAGTACTTC
many	-	TRBJ2-5	TRBV18	CASSPQETQYF	TGTGCCAGCTCACCACAAGAGACCCAGTACTTC
many	TRBD1	TRBJ2-3	TRBV7-2	CASSLAGRGRDTQYF	TGTGCCAGCAGCTTAGCGGGCAGGGGGCGGGATACGCAGTATTTT
-	TRBD1	TRBJ2-5	TRBV7-7	CASSSITGEETQYF	TGTGCCAGCAGCTCCATAACAGGGGAGGAGACCCAGTACTTC
many	-	TRBJ2-7	TRBV18	CASSPPAGGSGVEQYF	TGTGCCAGCTCACCACCGGCTGGGGGCTCGGGAGTCGAGCAGTACTTC
-	TRBD1	TRBJ2-7	TRBV28	CASSGDRGSPYEQYF	TGTGCCAGCAGTGGGGACAGGGGGTCCCCCTACGAGCAGTACTTC
many	-	TRBJ2-2	TRBV12-3/TRBV12-4	CATFRLSNTGELFF	TGTGCCACCTTCAGACTTTCGAACACCGGGGAGCTGTTTTTT
-	TRBD2	TRBJ2-2	TRBV6-2/TRBV6-3	CASRGTSRTGELFF	TGTGCCAGCAGAGGGACTAGCCGCACCGGGGAGCTGTTTTTT
few	-	TRBJ2-5	TRBV20-1	CSANKDGSGETQYF	TGCAGTGCCAACAAAGACGGGAGCGGAGAGACCCAGTACTTC
many	-	TRBJ2-2	TRBV29-1	CSVVSANTGELFF	TGCAGCGTTGTCTCCGCGAACACCGGGGAGCTGTTTTTT
-	TRBD2	TRBJ2-3	TRBV10-3	CAISSLAAVSDTQYF	TGTGCCATCAGCTCACTAGCGGCTGTATCAGATACGCAGTATTTT
-	TRBD1	TRBJ2-7	TRBV28	CASSSTGFGSDEQYF	TGTGCCAGCAGCTCGACAGGGTTCGGGTCGGACGAGCAGTACTTC
many	-	TRBJ2-7	TRBV7-9	CASSRSSYEQYF	TGTGCCAGCAGCAGAAGCTCCTACGAGCAGTACTTC
many	-	TRBJ1-5	TRBV20-1	CSALADNSNQPQHF	TGCAGTGCGTTAGCAGATAATAGCAATCAGCCCCAGCATTTT
many	-	TRBJ2-1	TRBV18	CASSPPTGDYNEQFF	TGTGCCAGCTCACCCCCCACCGGGGACTACAATGAGCAGTTCTTC
many	TRBD2	TRBJ2-1	TRBV20-1	CSPIRPGAGGIYNEQFF	TGCAGTCCAATACGGCCGGGAGCGGGAGGCATCTACAATGAGCAGTTCTTC
few	-	TRBJ1-1	TRBV12-5	CASGVTAGTEAFF	TGTGCTAGTGGTGTTACGGCGGGCACTGAAGCTTTCTTT
many	-	TRBJ1-1	TRBV29-1	CSVRQNEAFF	TGCAGCGTAAGACAGAATGAAGCTTTCTTT
-	TRBD2	TRBJ2-1	TRBV6-2/TRBV6-3	CASSPTSGMDNEQFF	TGTGCCAGCAGTCCGACTAGCGGGATGGACAATGAGCAGTTCTTC
many	-	TRBJ2-6	TRBV27	CASSFRSSGANVLTF	TGTGCCAGCAGTTTTAGGTCCTCTGGGGCCAACGTCCTGACTTTC
many	-	TRBJ2-1	TRBV7-2	CASSLQAYNEQFF	TGTGCCAGCAGCCTCCAGGCCTACAATGAGCAGTTCTTC
-	-	TRBJ2-5	TRBV19	CASSITGTAQETQYF	TGTGCCAGTAGTATCACTGGGACGGCTCAAGAGACCCAGTACTTC